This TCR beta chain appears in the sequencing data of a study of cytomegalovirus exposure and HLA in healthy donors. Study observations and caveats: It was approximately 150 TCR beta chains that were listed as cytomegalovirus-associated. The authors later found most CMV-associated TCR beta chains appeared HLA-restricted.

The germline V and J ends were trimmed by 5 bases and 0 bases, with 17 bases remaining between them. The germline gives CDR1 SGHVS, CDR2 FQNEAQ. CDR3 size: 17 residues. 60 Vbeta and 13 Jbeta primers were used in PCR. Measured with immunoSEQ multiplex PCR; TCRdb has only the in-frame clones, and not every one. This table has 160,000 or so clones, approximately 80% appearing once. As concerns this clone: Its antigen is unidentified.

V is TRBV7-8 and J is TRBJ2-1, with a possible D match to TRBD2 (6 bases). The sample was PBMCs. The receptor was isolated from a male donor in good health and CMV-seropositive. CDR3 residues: CASSTQPPGSSYNEQFF. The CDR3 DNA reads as TGTGCCAGCAGCACCCAACCCCCCGGGAGCTCCTACAATGAGCAGTTCTTC.